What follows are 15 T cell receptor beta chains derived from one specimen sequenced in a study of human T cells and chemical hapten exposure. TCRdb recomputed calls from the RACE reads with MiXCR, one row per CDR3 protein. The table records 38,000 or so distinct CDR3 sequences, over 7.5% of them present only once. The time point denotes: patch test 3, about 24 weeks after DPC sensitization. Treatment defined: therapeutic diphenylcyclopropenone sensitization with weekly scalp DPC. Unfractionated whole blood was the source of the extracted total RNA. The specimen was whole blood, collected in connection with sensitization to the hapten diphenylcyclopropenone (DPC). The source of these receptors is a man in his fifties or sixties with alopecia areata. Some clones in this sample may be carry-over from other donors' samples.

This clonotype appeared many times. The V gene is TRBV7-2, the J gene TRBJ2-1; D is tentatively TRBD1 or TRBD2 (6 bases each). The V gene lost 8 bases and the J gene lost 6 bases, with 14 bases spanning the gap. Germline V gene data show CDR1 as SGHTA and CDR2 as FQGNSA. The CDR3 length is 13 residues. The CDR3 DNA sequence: TGTGCCAGCCGGGGGCTGAGACGCAATGAGCAGTTCTTC. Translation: CASRGLRRNEQFF.

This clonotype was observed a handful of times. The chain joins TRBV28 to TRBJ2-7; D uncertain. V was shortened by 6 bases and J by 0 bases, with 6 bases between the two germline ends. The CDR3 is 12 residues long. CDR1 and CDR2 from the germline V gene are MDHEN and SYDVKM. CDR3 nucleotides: TGTGCCAGCAGCCAACTCTCCTACGAGCAGTACTTC. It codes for CASSQLSYEQYF.

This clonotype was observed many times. The CDR3 region has the DNA TGCGCCAGCAGCCACTTCCCGTCCGGGGCGCTCAGCTCCTACGAGCAGTACTTC. It encodes CASSHFPSGALSSYEQYF. V is TRBV4-1 and J is TRBJ2-7, with D perhaps given as TRBD1 or TRBD2 (5 bases each). Germline V gene lookup returns CDR1 MGHRA and CDR2 YSYEKL. Trimming took off 3 bases at V and 0 bases at J, with 21 bases between the two ends. The CDR3 has 18 amino acids.

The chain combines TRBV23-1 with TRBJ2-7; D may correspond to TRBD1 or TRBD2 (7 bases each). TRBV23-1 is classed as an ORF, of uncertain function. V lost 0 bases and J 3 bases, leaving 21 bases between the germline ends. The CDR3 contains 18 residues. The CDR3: CASSQSPQGGRTCYEQYF. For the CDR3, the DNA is TGCGCCAGCAGTCAATCTCCCCAGGGGGGGCGTACTTGCTACGAGCAGTACTTC.

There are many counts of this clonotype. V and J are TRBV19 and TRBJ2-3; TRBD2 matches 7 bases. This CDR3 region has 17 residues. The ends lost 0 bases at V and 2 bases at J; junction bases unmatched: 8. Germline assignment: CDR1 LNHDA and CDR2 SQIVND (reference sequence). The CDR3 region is CASSIDPGTTFTDTQYF. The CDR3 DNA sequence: TGTGCCAGTAGTATAGACCCGGGGACTACCTTCACAGATACGCAGTATTTT.

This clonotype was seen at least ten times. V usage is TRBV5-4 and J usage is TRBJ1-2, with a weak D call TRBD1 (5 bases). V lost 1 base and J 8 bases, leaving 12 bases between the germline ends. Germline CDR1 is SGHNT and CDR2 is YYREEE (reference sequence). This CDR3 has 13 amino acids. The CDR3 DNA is TGTGCCAGCAGCTTGACAGGCAGCGGAGGCTACACCTTC. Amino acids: CASSLTGSGGYTF.

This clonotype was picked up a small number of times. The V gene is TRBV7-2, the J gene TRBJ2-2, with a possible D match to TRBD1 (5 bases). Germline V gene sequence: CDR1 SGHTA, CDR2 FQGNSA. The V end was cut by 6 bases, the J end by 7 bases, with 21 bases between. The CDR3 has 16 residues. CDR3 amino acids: CASRSPVARGVGELFF. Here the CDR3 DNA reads TGTGCCAGCAGATCTCCCGTGGCTAGGGGTGTCGGGGAGCTGTTTTTT.

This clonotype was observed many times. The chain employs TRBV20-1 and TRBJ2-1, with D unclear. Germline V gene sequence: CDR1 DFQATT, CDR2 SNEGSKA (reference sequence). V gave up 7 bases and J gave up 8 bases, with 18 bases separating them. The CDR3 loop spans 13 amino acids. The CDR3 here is CSVSGEKDDEQFF. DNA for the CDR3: TGCAGTGTTTCGGGCGAGAAGGACGATGAGCAGTTCTTC.

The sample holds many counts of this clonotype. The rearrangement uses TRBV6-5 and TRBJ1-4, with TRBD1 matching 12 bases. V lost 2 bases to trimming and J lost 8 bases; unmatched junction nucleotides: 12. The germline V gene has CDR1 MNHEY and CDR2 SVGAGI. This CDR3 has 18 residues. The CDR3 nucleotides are TGTGCCAGCAGTTACGGGACAGGGGGCCGAGCTCCCTCGGAAAAACTGTTTTTT. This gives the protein CASSYGTGGRAPSEKLFF.

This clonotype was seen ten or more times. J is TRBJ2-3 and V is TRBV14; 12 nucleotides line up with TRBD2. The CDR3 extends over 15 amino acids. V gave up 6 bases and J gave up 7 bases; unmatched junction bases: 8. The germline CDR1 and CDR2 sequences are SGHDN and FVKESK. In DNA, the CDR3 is TGTGCCAGCAGTCCTAGCGGGAGGGCCCTATATACGCAGTATTTT. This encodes CASSPSGRALYTQYF.

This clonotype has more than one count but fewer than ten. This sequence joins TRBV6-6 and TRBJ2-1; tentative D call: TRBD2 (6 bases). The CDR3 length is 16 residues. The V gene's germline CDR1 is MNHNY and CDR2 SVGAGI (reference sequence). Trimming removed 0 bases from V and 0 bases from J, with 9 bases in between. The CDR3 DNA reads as TGTGCCAGCAGTTACTCGGTCGGGAGCTCCTACAATGAGCAGTTCTTC. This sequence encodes CASSYSVGSSYNEQFF.

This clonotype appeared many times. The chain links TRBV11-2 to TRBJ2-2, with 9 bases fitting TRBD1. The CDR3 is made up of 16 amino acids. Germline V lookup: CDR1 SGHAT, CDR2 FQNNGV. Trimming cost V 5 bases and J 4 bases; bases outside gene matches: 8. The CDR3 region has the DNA TGTGCCAGCAGCATTACAGGGGGCCTAGGCACCGGGGAGCTGTTTTTT. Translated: CASSITGGLGTGELFF.

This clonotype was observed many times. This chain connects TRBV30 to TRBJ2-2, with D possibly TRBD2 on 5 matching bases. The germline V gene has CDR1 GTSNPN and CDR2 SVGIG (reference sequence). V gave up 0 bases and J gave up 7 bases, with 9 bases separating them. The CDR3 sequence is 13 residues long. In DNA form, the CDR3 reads TGTGCCTGGAGTGTACTCGAGGGCGGGGAGCTGTTTTTT. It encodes CAWSVLEGGELFF.

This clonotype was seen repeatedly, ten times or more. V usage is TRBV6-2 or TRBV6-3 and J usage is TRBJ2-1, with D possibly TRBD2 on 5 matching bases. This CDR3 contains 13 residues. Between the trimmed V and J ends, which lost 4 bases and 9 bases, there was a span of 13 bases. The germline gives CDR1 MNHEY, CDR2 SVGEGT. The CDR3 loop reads CASSSKVRAEQFF. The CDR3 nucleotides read TGTGCCAGCAGTTCGAAGGTGCGGGCTGAGCAGTTCTTC.

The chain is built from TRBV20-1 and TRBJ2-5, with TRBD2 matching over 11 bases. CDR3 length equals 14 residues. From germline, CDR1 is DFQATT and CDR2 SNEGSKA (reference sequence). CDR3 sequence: CRAQYSGRGETQYF. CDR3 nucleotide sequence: TGCAGAGCTCAATATAGCGGGAGGGGAGAGACCCAGTACTTC.